This T cell receptor (beta chain) stems from a study of vaccination and CD4 T cells after COVID-19. The treatment: approximately 11-day PBMC culture with coronavirus spike peptide pools or control peptides (ViraFEST assay). After being plated at under 2.5 million per well, PBMCs were cultured with about 10 IU/ml IL-2 and approximately 9.2 ug/ml peptide pools. Negative selection isolated the CD4+ T cells once the cells had been cultured for approximately ten days. Note on this clonotype: The antigen remains unidentified.

Germline CDR1 and CDR2: SNHLY and FYNNEI. The V end was cut by 8 bases, the J end by 1 base, with 11 bases between. The CDR3 length is 13 residues. The Oncomine TCR Beta short-read assay was applied to DNA of cultured CD4+ T cells. TCRdb re-derived calls from the PCR reads in MiXCR, one entry per CDR3 protein. Altogether around 20,000 distinct CDR3 sequences are present, approximately 42% being singletons, with the ten largest covering roughly 6.3%. The source material was CD4+ T cells from blood, cultured in vitro, sampled before SARS-CoV-2 vaccination. This TCR was sampled from a human donor who had recovered from COVID-19. The genes are TRBV2 and TRBJ1-1, with D perhaps TRBD1 (5 bases). CDR3 protein: CASDMGTNTEAFF. The CDR3 nucleotides are TGTGCCAGCGATATGGGGACGAACACTGAAGCTTTCTTT.